This T cell receptor beta chain was identified in a study of blood T cell repertoires in COVID-19. Overall study: T cells, B-cell-depleted T cells, or PBMCs supplied cDNA or gDNA.

J was trimmed by 0 bases and V by 5 bases; bases with no gene match: 8. The germline CDR1 and CDR2 sequences are PRHDT and FYEKMQ (reference sequence). The CDR3 sequence is 16 residues long. As originally analysed: Reference gene primer amplification gave estimated nucleated cell counts. Sequencing used immunoSEQ multiplex PCR; TCRdb keeps in-frame clones, though not all of them. V and J calls plus clone size are reproduced from that table; the DNA served to infer D and trimming. The sample lists about 51,000 clones; roughly 84% were seen once. Specimen: peripheral blood. The rearrangement uses TRBV13 and TRBJ2-3, with TRBD2 matching 7 bases. The TCR sequence derives from an elderly man with active COVID-19. This CDR3 is CASSPGGVTSTDTQYF. The DNA of the CDR3 is TGTGCCAGCAGCCCTGGGGGGGTTACTAGCACAGATACGCAGTATTTT.